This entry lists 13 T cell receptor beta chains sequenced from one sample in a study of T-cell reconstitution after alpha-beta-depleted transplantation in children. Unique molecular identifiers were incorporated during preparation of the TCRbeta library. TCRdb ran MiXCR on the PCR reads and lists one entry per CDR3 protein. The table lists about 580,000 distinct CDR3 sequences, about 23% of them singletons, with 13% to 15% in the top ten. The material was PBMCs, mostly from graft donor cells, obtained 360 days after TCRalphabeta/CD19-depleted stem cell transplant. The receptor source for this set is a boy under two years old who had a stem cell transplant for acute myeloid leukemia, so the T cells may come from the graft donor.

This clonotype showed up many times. CDR3 amino acids: CASRLTSGGRNEQFF. For the CDR3, the DNA is TGTGCCAGCAGGCTGACTAGCGGGGGGAGGAATGAGCAGTTCTTC. The gene calls are TRBV6-2 or TRBV6-3 and TRBJ2-1; 13 nucleotides line up with TRBD2. The germline gives CDR1 MNHEY, CDR2 SVGEGT. The CDR3 has 15 residues. V lost 6 bases to trimming and J lost 7 bases; unmatched junction nucleotides: 6.

DNA for the CDR3: TGTGCCAGCAGCGACGACGAGTTGCAATACAATGAGCAGTTCTTC. Protein product: CASSDDELQYNEQFF. The V gene is TRBV13, the J gene TRBJ2-1; D gene uncertain. V lost 5 bases and J 4 bases, leaving 15 bases between the germline ends. Germline-derived CDR1 and CDR2 are PRHDT and FYEKMQ (reference sequence). The CDR3 loop spans 15 amino acids.

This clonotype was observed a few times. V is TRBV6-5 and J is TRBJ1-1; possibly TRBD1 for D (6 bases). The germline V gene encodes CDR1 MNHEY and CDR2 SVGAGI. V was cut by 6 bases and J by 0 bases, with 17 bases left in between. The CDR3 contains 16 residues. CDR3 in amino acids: CASSLQDSPLNTEAFF. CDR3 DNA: TGTGCCAGCAGCTTACAGGACAGTCCCTTGAACACTGAAGCTTTCTTT.

Written as DNA, the CDR3 is TGTGCCAGCAGCTTTAGGTCTAGCGGGGGATGGTGGTTCTTC. It encodes CASSFRSSGGWWFF. This chain links TRBV5-6 with TRBJ2-1; 10 bases align to TRBD2. V lost 2 bases and J lost 15; bases outside the gene matches: 11. Per germline, CDR1 SGHDT and CDR2 YYEEEE. The CDR3 has 14 amino acids.

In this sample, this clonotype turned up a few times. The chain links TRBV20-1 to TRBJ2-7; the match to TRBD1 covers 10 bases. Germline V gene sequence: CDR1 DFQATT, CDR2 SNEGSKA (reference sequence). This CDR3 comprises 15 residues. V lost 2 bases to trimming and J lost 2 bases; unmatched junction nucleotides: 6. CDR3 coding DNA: TGCAGTGCTAGAAGCCCCGGGACAGGGGCCTACGAGCAGTACTTC. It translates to CSARSPGTGAYEQYF.

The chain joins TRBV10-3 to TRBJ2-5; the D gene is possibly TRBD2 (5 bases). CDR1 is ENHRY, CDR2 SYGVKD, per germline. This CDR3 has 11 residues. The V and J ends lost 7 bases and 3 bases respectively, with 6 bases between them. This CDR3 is CAIKGEETQYF. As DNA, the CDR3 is TGTGCCATCAAGGGAGAAGAGACCCAGTACTTC.

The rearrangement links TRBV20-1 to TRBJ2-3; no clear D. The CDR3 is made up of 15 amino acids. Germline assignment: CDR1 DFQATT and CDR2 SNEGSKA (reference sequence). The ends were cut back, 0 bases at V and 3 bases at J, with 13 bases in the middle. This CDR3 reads CSARDPRAETDTQYF. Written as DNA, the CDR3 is TGCAGTGCTAGAGATCCTAGGGCAGAAACAGATACGCAGTATTTT.

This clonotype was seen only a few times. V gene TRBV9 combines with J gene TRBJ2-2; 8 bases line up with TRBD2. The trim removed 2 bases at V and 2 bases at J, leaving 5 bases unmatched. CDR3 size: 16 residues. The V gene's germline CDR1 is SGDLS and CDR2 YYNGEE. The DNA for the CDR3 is TGTGCCAGCAGCGTGCTAGCGGGTGGAAACACCGGGGAGCTGTTTTTT. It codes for CASSVLAGGNTGELFF. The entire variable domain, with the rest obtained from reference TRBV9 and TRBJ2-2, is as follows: DSGVTQTPKHLITATGQRVTLRCSPRSGDLSVYWYQQSLDQGLQFLIQYYNGEERAKGNILERFSAQQFPDLHSELNLSSLELGDSALYFCASSVLAGGNTGELFFGEGSRLTVL.

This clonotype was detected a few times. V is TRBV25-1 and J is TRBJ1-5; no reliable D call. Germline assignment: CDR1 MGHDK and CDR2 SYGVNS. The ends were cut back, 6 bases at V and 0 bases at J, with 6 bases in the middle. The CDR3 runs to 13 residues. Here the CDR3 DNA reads TGTGCCAGCAGGGAAAATAGCAATCAGCCCCAGCATTTT. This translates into CASRENSNQPQHF.

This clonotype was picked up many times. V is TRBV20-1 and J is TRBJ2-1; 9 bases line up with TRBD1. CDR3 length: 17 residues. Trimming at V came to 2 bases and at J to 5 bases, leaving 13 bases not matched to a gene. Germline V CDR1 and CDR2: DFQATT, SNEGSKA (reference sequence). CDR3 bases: TGCAGTGCTAGACCACCCGGTAGGACAGGGGTGCACAATGAGCAGTTCTTC. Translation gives CSARPPGRTGVHNEQFF.

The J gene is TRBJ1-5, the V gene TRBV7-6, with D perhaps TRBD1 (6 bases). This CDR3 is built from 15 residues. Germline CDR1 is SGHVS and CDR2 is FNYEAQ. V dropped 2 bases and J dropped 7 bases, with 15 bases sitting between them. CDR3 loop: CASSLLAGESQPQHF. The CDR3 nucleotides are TGTGCCAGCAGCTTATTAGCAGGGGAGAGCCAGCCCCAGCATTTT.

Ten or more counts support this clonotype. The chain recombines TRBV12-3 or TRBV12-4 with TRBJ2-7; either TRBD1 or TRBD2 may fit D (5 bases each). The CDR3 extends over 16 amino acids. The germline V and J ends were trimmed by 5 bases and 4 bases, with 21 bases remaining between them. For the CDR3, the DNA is TGTGCCAGCAGTCATAGTCCGGGACGAGGATTATACGAGCAGTACTTC. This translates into CASSHSPGRGLYEQYF.

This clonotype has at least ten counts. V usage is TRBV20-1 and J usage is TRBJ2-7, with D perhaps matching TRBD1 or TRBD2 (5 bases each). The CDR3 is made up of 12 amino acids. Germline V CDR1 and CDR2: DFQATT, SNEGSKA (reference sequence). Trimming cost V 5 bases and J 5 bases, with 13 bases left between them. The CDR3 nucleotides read TGCAGTGCTGAAACCGGGACCCACGAGCAGTACTTC. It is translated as CSAETGTHEQYF.